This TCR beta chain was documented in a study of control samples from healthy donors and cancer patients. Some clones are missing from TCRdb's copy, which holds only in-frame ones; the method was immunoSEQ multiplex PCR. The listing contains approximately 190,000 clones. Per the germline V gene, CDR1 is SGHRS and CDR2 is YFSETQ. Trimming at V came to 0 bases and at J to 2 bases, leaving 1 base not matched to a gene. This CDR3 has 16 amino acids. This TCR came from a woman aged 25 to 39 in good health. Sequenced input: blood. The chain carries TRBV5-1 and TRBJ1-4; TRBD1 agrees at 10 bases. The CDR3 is CASSLGQGATNEKLFF. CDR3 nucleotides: TGCGCCAGCAGCTTGGGACAGGGGGCCACTAATGAAAAACTGTTTTTT.